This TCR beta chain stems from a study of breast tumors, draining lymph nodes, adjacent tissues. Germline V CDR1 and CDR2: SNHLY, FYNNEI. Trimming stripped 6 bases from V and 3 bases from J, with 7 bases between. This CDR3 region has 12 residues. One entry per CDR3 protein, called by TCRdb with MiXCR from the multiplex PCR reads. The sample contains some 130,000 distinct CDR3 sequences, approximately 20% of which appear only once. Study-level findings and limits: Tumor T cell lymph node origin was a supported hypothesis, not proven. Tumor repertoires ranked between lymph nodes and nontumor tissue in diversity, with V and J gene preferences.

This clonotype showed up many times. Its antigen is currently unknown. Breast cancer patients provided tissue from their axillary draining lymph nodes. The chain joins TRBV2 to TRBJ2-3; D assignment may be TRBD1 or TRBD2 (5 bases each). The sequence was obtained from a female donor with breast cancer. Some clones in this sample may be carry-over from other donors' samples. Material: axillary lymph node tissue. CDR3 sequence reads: CASRGVTDTQYF. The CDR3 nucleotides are TGTGCCAGCAGGGGGGTAACAGATACGCAGTATTTT.